One sample yielded the 16 T cell receptor beta chains listed below, sequenced in a study of blood T cell repertoires in COVID-19. Sequencing was performed with immunoSEQ multiplex PCR; in TCRdb, only in-frame clones are kept and a portion is missing. The top ten hold over 9% of the sample, which has some 290,000 clones, around nine tenths seen once. The sample was peripheral blood. The source of these receptors is a woman aged 25-40 years with COVID-19, enrolled during active disease.

The V and J genes are TRBV7-6 and TRBJ2-3, with D uncertain. Deletions cut 1 base from V and 6 bases from J, with 5 bases between. This CDR3 comprises 12 residues. The germline CDR1 and CDR2 sequences are SGHVS and FNYEAQ. CDR3 DNA sequence: TGTGCCAGCAGCTTAGATCCGGATACGCAGTATTTT. Translated: CASSLDPDTQYF. Full variable domain (remainder filled in from reference TRBV7-6 and TRBJ2-3): GAGVSQSPRYKVTKRGQDVALRCDPISGHVSLYWYRQALGQGPEFLTYFNYEAQQDKSGLPNDRFSAERPEGSISTLTIQRTEQRDSAMYRCASSLDPDTQYFGPGTRLTVL.

J is TRBJ2-1 and V is TRBV6-5; 7 positions match TRBD2. Looked up from germline, CDR1 is MNHEY and CDR2 is SVGAGI. J was trimmed by 10 bases and V by 2 bases; bases with no gene match: 8. The CDR3 is 14 amino acids. CDR3 loop: CASSYGGLVNEQFF. The DNA for the CDR3 is TGTGCCAGCAGTTACGGCGGACTAGTCAACGAGCAGTTCTTC.

This chain links TRBV7-8 with TRBJ1-5, with D uncertain. Between the trimmed V and J ends, which lost 2 bases and 4 bases, there was a span of 9 bases. Per the germline V gene, CDR1 is SGHVS and CDR2 is FQNEAQ. CDR3 length: 14 residues. Written as DNA, the CDR3 is TGTGCCAGCAGCTTACAGGAAGAAAATCAGCCCCAGCATTTT. This gives the protein CASSLQEENQPQHF.

The chain joins TRBV19 to TRBJ2-2; 10 nucleotides agree with TRBD1. Per the germline V gene, CDR1 is LNHDA and CDR2 is SQIVND (reference sequence). Trimming at V came to 0 bases and at J to 6 bases, leaving 1 base not matched to a gene. The CDR3 sequence is 15 residues long. The CDR3 protein is CASSIEGTGAGELFF. The CDR3 DNA reads as TGTGCCAGTAGTATAGAAGGGACAGGGGCCGGGGAGCTGTTTTTT. The variable domain in full, completed from reference TRBV19 and TRBJ2-2, reads DGGITQSPKYLFRKEGQNVTLSCEQNLNHDAMYWYRQDPGQGLRLIYYSQIVNDFQKGDIAEGYSVSREKKESFPLTVTSAQKNPTAFYLCASSIEGTGAGELFFGEGSRLTVL.

This clone was counted once. This chain joins TRBV10-1 and TRBJ1-1, with a weak D call TRBD1 (5 bases). CDR3 length: 13 residues. CDR1 and CDR2 from the germline V gene are WNHNN and SYGVQD (reference sequence). V dropped 9 bases and J dropped 0 bases, with 11 bases sitting between them. The CDR3 region has the DNA TGCGCCAGTTCGGGACTCCTGAACACTGAAGCTTTCTTT. This gives the protein CASSGLLNTEAFF.

The chain joins TRBV7-9 to TRBJ2-5; 15 bases map to TRBD2. Germline assignment: CDR1 SEHNR and CDR2 FQNEAQ (reference sequence). The CDR3 runs 18 residues. V was pared by 5 bases and J by 5 bases, with 12 bases of the junction left unmatched. CDR3 coding DNA: TGTGCCAGCAGCCCGGGACTAGCGGGAGGCGGGCCCTTGGAGACCCAGTACTTC. Protein: CASSPGLAGGGPLETQYF.

This chain links TRBV12-3 or TRBV12-4 with TRBJ2-1, with 7 bases fitting TRBD2. V was pared by 3 bases and J by 12 bases, with 8 bases of the junction left unmatched. There are 13 residues in the CDR3. The CDR3 is CASSFPSGKGQFF. The CDR3 DNA follows: TGTGCCAGCAGTTTCCCGAGCGGGAAAGGGCAGTTCTTC.

This clone came up a few times. This chain connects TRBV7-2 to TRBJ1-2, with D unresolved. Germline CDR1 and CDR2: SGHTA and FQGNSA. This CDR3 region has 13 residues. The V gene lost 5 bases and the J gene lost 4 bases, with 11 bases spanning the gap. This CDR3 is CASSVDTFYGYTF. The CDR3 DNA sequence: TGTGCCAGCAGCGTTGACACGTTCTATGGCTACACCTTC.

This clone was detected once. This sequence joins TRBV25-1 and TRBJ2-3; no clear D gene. Between the trimmed V and J ends, which lost 5 bases and 2 bases, there was a span of 5 bases. The CDR3 is 12 amino acids. Looked up from germline, CDR1 is MGHDK and CDR2 is SYGVNS. CDR3 in amino acids: CASSSDTDTQYF. The CDR3 coding sequence is TGTGCCAGCAGTAGCGACACAGATACGCAGTATTTT.

The V and J genes are TRBV11-3 and TRBJ2-5; 9 nucleotides match TRBD1. V trimming: 5 bases; J trimming: 1 base; junction bases outside the gene matches: 5. The CDR3 loop spans 15 amino acids. Germline V gene data show CDR1 as SGHNT and CDR2 as YENEEA. As DNA, the CDR3 is TGTGCCAGCAGCCCCGGGACAGGGACCCAAGAGACCCAGTACTTC. This codes for CASSPGTGTQETQYF.

The rearrangement links TRBV5-1 to TRBJ1-1; 7 bases align to TRBD1. The germline V gene has CDR1 SGHRS and CDR2 YFSETQ. The ends lost 0 bases at V and 5 bases at J; junction bases unmatched: 7. The CDR3 has 15 amino acids. CDR3 bases: TGCGCCAGCAGCTTGGGGGTAGGGGGCGGGACTGAAGCTTTCTTT. Translation gives CASSLGVGGGTEAFF.

This clone was observed a handful of times. The V gene is TRBV6-5, the J gene TRBJ1-6; possible D gene TRBD1, 6 bases. The V gene's germline CDR1 is MNHEY and CDR2 SVGAGI. The CDR3 is 13 residues long. The ends were cut back, 2 bases at V and 9 bases at J, with 8 bases in the middle. The chain's CDR3 is CASSYGQSSPLHF. The DNA of the CDR3 is TGTGCCAGCAGTTACGGACAGAGTTCACCCCTCCACTTT.

The chain recombines TRBV13 with TRBJ1-1, with D perhaps TRBD1 (5 bases). With 5 bases removed from V and 0 bases from J, the gap between germline ends came to 13 bases. Germline loops: CDR1 PRHDT, CDR2 FYEKMQ (reference sequence). CDR3 length: 15 amino acids. The CDR3 DNA reads as TGTGCCAGCAGCACCCGACAGTACATGAACACTGAAGCTTTCTTT. Its protein is CASSTRQYMNTEAFF.

The chain combines TRBV4-1 with TRBJ1-1; 12 positions match TRBD1. The length of the CDR3 is 20 residues. V was pared by 1 base and J by 1 base, with 13 bases of the junction left unmatched. Germline V gene lookup returns CDR1 MGHRA and CDR2 YSYEKL. The CDR3: CASSQATPTGTGGANTEAFF. The CDR3 nucleotides read TGCGCCAGCAGCCAAGCTACTCCAACCGGGACAGGGGGCGCGAACACTGAAGCTTTCTTT.

About this clone itself: The germline gene is not matched at one end of the junction; a read error may be the cause. The J gene is TRBJ2-3, the V gene TRBV7-7; D is ambiguous. The CDR3 contains 13 residues. The germline CDR1 and CDR2 sequences are SSHAT and FNYEAQ (reference sequence). CDR3 DNA: TGTGCTAGCAGCCGGGTGGCCACAGATACGCAGTATTTT. Its translation is CASSRVATDTQYF.

The gene calls are TRBV18 and TRBJ1-2, with a possible D match to TRBD1 (5 bases). Germline V CDR1 and CDR2: KGHSH, LQKENI. CDR3 size: 14 residues. V lost 2 bases, J lost 5 bases, and 12 bases lay in between. CDR3: CASSPGREGYGYTF. DNA of the CDR3: TGTGCCAGCTCACCAGGCAGGGAAGGGTATGGCTACACCTTC.